Listed below are T cell receptor beta chains from one sample, sequenced in a study of blood T cells in healthy people across ages. One entry per CDR3 protein, called by TCRdb with MiXCR from the 5' RACE reads. This repertoire shows 650,000 to 1,000,000 distinct CDR3 sequences, 36% found once; its top ten account for approximately 12%. The source material was blood. These receptors were collected from a man aged 18-30 years in good health. Each CDR3 is given with its conserved first and last residue. D genes are given only for firm matches. Part of the rows lack a size; the others show once, few, many or a class for expanded clones.

>few|TRBJ1-4|TRBV18|TRBD1
CASSRGTAGEKLFF
TGTGCCAGCTCACGTGGGACAGCGGGGGAAAAACTGTTTTTT
>.|TRBJ2-5|TRBV7-2|.
CASSVEAALGTQYF
TGTGCCAGCAGCGTAGAGGCCGCCCTTGGGACCCAGTACTTC
>.|TRBJ1-1|TRBV12-3/TRBV12-4|.
CASSFSGQGTEAFF
TGTGCCAGCAGTTTTTCGGGGCAGGGGACTGAAGCTTTCTTT
>many|TRBJ2-3|TRBV9|TRBD2
CASSGTSGGITDTQYF
TGTGCCAGCAGCGGGACTAGCGGGGGTATCACAGATACGCAGTATTTT
>few|TRBJ1-2|TRBV29-1|.
CSVRRENYGYTF
TGCAGCGTTCGACGGGAGAACTATGGCTACACCTTC
>.|TRBJ1-2|TRBV5-1|.
CASSLWAGENRYTF
TGCGCCAGCAGCTTGTGGGCAGGGGAGAATCGCTACACCTTC
>few|TRBJ1-5|TRBV6-6|.
CASNSGTSNQPQHF
TGTGCCAGCAACTCCGGGACTAGCAATCAGCCCCAGCATTTT
>few|TRBJ1-6|TRBV27|TRBD1
CASSYDRDRASYNSPLHF
TGTGCCAGCAGTTACGATCGGGACAGGGCCTCCTATAATTCACCCCTCCACTTT
>.|TRBJ2-3|TRBV9|.
CASSETLDTQYF
TGTGCCAGCAGCGAGACTCTTGATACGCAGTATTTT
>.|TRBJ2-7|TRBV12-3/TRBV12-4|.
CASSLGVGPYNEQYF
TGTGCCAGCAGTTTGGGGGTAGGGCCATACAATGAGCAGTACTTC
>.|TRBJ2-3|TRBV6-2/TRBV6-3|.
CASSAAQAPRGHF
TGTGCCAGCAGTGCCGCCCAAGCCCCGCGCGGACATTTT
>few|TRBJ1-5|TRBV20-1|TRBD1
CSASGTGGNQPQHF
TGCAGTGCCTCCGGGACAGGGGGCAATCAGCCCCAGCATTTT
>few|TRBJ2-1|TRBV5-1|TRBD1
CASSLARGTRNNEQFF
TGCGCCAGCAGCTTGGCCAGGGGGACGAGAAACAATGAGCAGTTCTTC
>.|TRBJ1-2|TRBV12-3/TRBV12-4|.
CASSFQTYSYGYTF
TGTGCCAGCAGTTTCCAGACTTATTCCTATGGCTACACCTTC
>.|TRBJ2-3|TRBV15|TRBD2
CATSRDRSGGLDTQYF
TGTGCCACCAGCAGAGATAGAAGCGGGGGTTTAGATACGCAGTATTTT
>many|TRBJ1-2|TRBV9|.
CASSSTGNVNYGYTF
TGTGCCAGCAGCTCTACAGGGAATGTTAACTATGGCTACACCTTC
>few|TRBJ1-4|TRBV12-3/TRBV12-4|.
CASSPPGGANEKLFF
TGTGCCAGCAGCCCCCCGGGGGGGGCTAATGAAAAACTGTTTTTT
>.|TRBJ2-5|TRBV7-2|.
CASSLEVAAEQYF
TGTGCCAGCAGCTTAGAGGTAGCAGCTGAGCAGTACTTC
>few|TRBJ2-7|TRBV12-3/TRBV12-4|.
CASSHQRAGGEQYF
TGTGCCAGCAGCCATCAACGGGCGGGTGGGGAGCAGTACTTC
>.|TRBJ2-7|TRBV25-1|.
CAISEPGSYEQYF
TGTGCCATCTCCGAACCCGGCTCCTACGAGCAGTACTTC
>.|TRBJ2-1|TRBV6-2/TRBV6-3|TRBD2
CASSLAGGTKNIQFF
TGTGCCAGCAGTCTAGCGGGGGGAACCAAAAACATTCAGTTCTTC
>few|TRBJ2-1|TRBV7-9|.
CASSAQGRGYNEQFF
TGTGCCAGCAGCGCGCAGGGTAGGGGTTACAATGAGCAGTTCTTC
>once|TRBJ2-5|TRBV15|TRBD2
CATSRGPISGATETQYF
TGTGCCACCAGCAGAGGACCCATTAGCGGGGCTACGGAGACCCAGTACTTC
>.|TRBJ2-2|TRBV27|.
CASSFWSGGELFF
TGTGCCAGCAGTTTTTGGTCGGGCGGGGAGCTGTTTTTT
>.|TRBJ1-1|TRBV12-3/TRBV12-4|.
CASSFWAGLQGTKAFF
TGTGCCAGCAGTTTCTGGGCGGGCCTCCAGGGGACTAAAGCTTTCTTT
>few|TRBJ1-1|TRBV12-3/TRBV12-4|.
CASSAGRMNTEAFF
TGTGCCAGCAGTGCGGGACGGATGAACACTGAAGCTTTCTTT
>.|TRBJ1-5|TRBV28|.
CASSMRGGAGQPQHF
TGTGCCAGCAGTATGAGGGGGGGGGCAGGTCAGCCCCAGCATTTT
>.|TRBJ2-2|TRBV14|.
CASSQTTTGELFF
TGCGCCAGCAGCCAAACCACCACCGGGGAGCTGTTTTTT
>few|TRBJ1-4|TRBV20-1|.
CSAREGRKLFF
TGCAGTGCTCGAGAGGGGAGAAAACTGTTTTTT
>.|TRBJ1-1|TRBV4-3|.
CASSRGESGSTEAFF
TGCGCCAGCAGCCGCGGAGAATCGGGGAGTACTGAAGCTTTCTTT
>many|TRBJ2-5|TRBV29-1|.
CSVERGGRTQYF
TGCAGCGTTGAGAGAGGGGGAAGGACCCAGTACTTC
>many|TRBJ1-6|TRBV12-3/TRBV12-4|.
CASSLRRSSNSPLHF
TGTGCCAGCAGTTTACGGCGTTCCAGTAATTCACCCCTCCACTTT
>few|TRBJ1-6|TRBV7-2|.
CASSLVRSVNSPLHF
TGTGCCAGCAGCTTAGTGAGGTCCGTCAATTCACCCCTCCACTTT
>.|TRBJ1-6|TRBV24-1|TRBD1
CATRNRDRDNSPLHF
TGTGCCACCAGGAACCGGGACAGGGATAATTCACCCCTCCACTTT
>many|TRBJ2-1|TRBV30|.
CAWSVPAGSENEQFF
TGTGCCTGGAGTGTACCTGCGGGGTCGGAGAATGAGCAGTTCTTC
>.|TRBJ2-1|TRBV20-1|.
CSALLPETSYNEQFF
TGCAGTGCCCTCCTACCCGAAACCTCCTACAATGAGCAGTTCTTC